The present T cell receptor beta chain was sequenced within a study of T cells expressing NK-cell markers. Germline CDR1 LNHDA, CDR2 SQIVND (reference sequence). The CDR3 has 14 residues. TCRdb derives one entry per CDR3 protein from the 5' RACE reads, leaving out DNA. The table gives 150,000 or so distinct CDR3 sequences; the top ten clones make up 30% to 45% of it. J is TRBJ2-7 and V is TRBV19; TCRdb's assignment of TRBD1 cannot be checked, as there is no DNA. This receptor was identified in a woman aged 45-65 years in good health. Sequences were obtained from blood T cells: a sorted CD56 or NKG2C T cell subset, CD4+ or CD8+ T cells, or bulk PBMC T cells (not recorded which). Here the CDR3 reads CAPPPRDRTYEQYF. The full variable domain, with the rest looked up from reference TRBV19 and TRBJ2-7, is DGGITQSPKYLFRKEGQNVTLSCEQNLNHDAMYWYRQDPGQGLRLIYYSQIVNDFQKGDIAEGYSVSREKKESFPLTVTSAQKNPTAFYLCAPPPRDRTYEQYFGPGTRLTVT.